What follows are 15 T cell receptor beta chains derived from one specimen sequenced in a study of T cell responses to AZD1222 COVID-19 vaccine. Assay: immunoSEQ multiplex PCR; the TCRdb copy retains only in-frame clones and omits some. The sample holds about 64,000 clones, approximately 90% seen once. The sequencing here drew on peripheral blood, taken 28 days after the second dose of the MenACWY control vaccine. The receptor set was obtained from an adult who received the MenACWY meningococcal vaccine as a control.

This sequence joins TRBV9 and TRBJ2-5, with 7 nucleotides matching TRBD2. The CDR3 has 14 amino acids. Trimming took 4 bases from V and 9 from J; bases not matched to a gene: 12. From germline, CDR1 is SGDLS and CDR2 YYNGEE. The CDR3 region is CASSPGSGASSQYF. CDR3 nucleotides: TGTGCCAGCAGCCCCGGCAGCGGGGCGTCGTCCCAGTACTTC.

J is TRBJ1-5 and V is TRBV28, with D possibly TRBD1 on 6 matching bases. The V gene's germline CDR1 is MDHEN and CDR2 SYDVKM. V lost 6 bases to trimming and J lost 0 bases, with 12 bases between them. The CDR3 runs 15 residues. CDR3 loop: CASSQGGNSNQPQHF. Here the CDR3 DNA reads TGTGCCAGCAGCCAAGGGGGTAATAGCAATCAGCCCCAGCATTTT.

In this sample, this clone turned up a few times. This chain uses TRBV4-3 with TRBJ2-2; D is perhaps TRBD1 (8 bases). The CDR3 is 15 residues long. Per germline, CDR1 LGHNA and CDR2 YSLEER. The V end lost 6 bases, the J end lost 7 bases, and 18 bases lay between the germline ends. The CDR3 DNA is TGCGCCAGCAGTGATGGACAGGGAGGGCACGGGGAGCTGTTTTTT. Translating it yields CASSDGQGGHGELFF.

The CDR3 DNA follows: TGTGCCAGCAGTAGGGGTAGTGGGGCCAACGTCCTGACTTTC. It specifies CASSRGSGANVLTF. The V gene is TRBV2, the J gene TRBJ2-6; D may be TRBD1 (5 bases). The CDR3 runs 14 residues. CDR1 and CDR2 (germline): SNHLY, FYNNEI. V lost 5 bases and J lost 3, with 8 bases in between.

The chain employs TRBV6-4 and TRBJ2-3, with D possibly matching TRBD1 (5 bases). This CDR3 is 13 amino acids long. Germline loops: CDR1 MRHNA, CDR2 SNTAGT. Trimming shortened V by 6 bases and J by 4 bases, and 11 bases separated the two germline ends. The CDR3 DNA follows: TGTGCCAGCAGCCAAGGGGCTGCAGATACGCAGTATTTT. Protein product: CASSQGAADTQYF.

This rearrangement joins TRBV6-6 to TRBJ1-2; D uncertain. In germline, CDR1 is MNHNY, CDR2 SVGAGI (reference sequence). This CDR3 is built from 13 residues. The V gene lost 2 bases and the J gene lost 4 bases, with 8 bases spanning the gap. The CDR3 loop reads CASSYEGTYGYTF. The CDR3 DNA follows: TGTGCCAGCAGTTACGAGGGTACCTATGGCTACACCTTC.

This chain connects TRBV6-5 to TRBJ1-2, with 8 bases aligning to TRBD1. This CDR3 region has 14 residues. Germline-derived CDR1 and CDR2 are MNHEY and SVGAGI. J was trimmed by 8 bases and V by 8 bases; bases with no gene match: 13. CDR3 bases: TGTGCCAGCCGTTTGGGACAGGACTATGCGGGCTACACCTTC. Encoded protein: CASRLGQDYAGYTF.

The chain uses TRBV18 and TRBJ1-2; D call uncertain. The CDR3 has 12 amino acids. The germline V gene encodes CDR1 KGHSH and CDR2 LQKENI. The germline V and J ends were trimmed by 6 bases and 4 bases, with 9 bases remaining between them. The CDR3 loop is CASSNGAYGYTF. CDR3 DNA sequence: TGTGCCAGCTCCAACGGCGCCTATGGCTACACCTTC.

The chain employs TRBV6-4 and TRBJ1-6; D is undetermined. The CDR3 sequence is 15 residues long. V gave up 6 bases and J gave up 1 base, with 10 bases separating them. Germline V gives CDR1 MRHNA, CDR2 SNTAGT. CDR3 in amino acids: CASRPSGSYNSPLHF. CDR3 nucleotide sequence: TGTGCCAGCAGGCCCAGTGGGTCCTATAATTCACCCCTCCACTTT.

V is TRBV2 and J is TRBJ1-1; a weak D match, TRBD1 (5 bases). V gave up 5 bases and J gave up 4 bases, with 11 bases separating them. This CDR3 has 13 amino acids. The germline V gene has CDR1 SNHLY and CDR2 FYNNEI. This CDR3 is CASSPGAGTEAFF. The CDR3 region has the DNA TGTGCCAGCAGTCCCGGGGCTGGCACTGAAGCTTTCTTT.

This CDR3 reads CASSLARSYEQYF. The CDR3 DNA sequence: TGTGCCAGCAGCTTAGCGCGATCCTACGAGCAGTACTTC. The gene calls are TRBV7-9 and TRBJ2-7; no firm D call. This CDR3 is built from 13 residues. The germline V gene encodes CDR1 SEHNR and CDR2 FQNEAQ (reference sequence). V shed 0 bases and J shed 1 base, with 4 bases lying between them.

The chain joins TRBV7-6 to TRBJ2-2, with TRBD2 matching 13 bases. This CDR3 spans 18 amino acids. After removal of 5 bases from V and 0 bases from J, the junction contained 6 bases not matched to a gene. Germline V gene sequence: CDR1 SGHVS, CDR2 FNYEAQ. Here the CDR3 DNA reads TGTGCCAGCAGCCGGACTAGCGGGAGTTCATCGAACACCGGGGAGCTGTTTTTT. It is translated as CASSRTSGSSSNTGELFF. Filled out from reference TRBV7-6 and TRBJ2-2, the complete variable domain reads GAGVSQSPRYKVTKRGQDVALRCDPISGHVSLYWYRQALGQGPEFLTYFNYEAQQDKSGLPNDRFSAERPEGSISTLTIQRTEQRDSAMYRCASSRTSGSSSNTGELFFGEGSRLTVL.

The genes are TRBV4-3 and TRBJ2-2, with 9 bases fitting TRBD2. Germline trimming cut 0 bases from V and 6 bases from J; bases unmatched to any gene: 8. The germline V gene encodes CDR1 LGHNA and CDR2 YSLEER. The CDR3 extends over 17 amino acids. CDR3 sequence (DNA): TGCGCCAGCAGCCAAGATTGGAGCGGGAGGTTTGCCGGGGAGCTGTTTTTT. This sequence encodes CASSQDWSGRFAGELFF.

The rearrangement joins TRBV29-1 to TRBJ2-2; D might be TRBD2 (6 bases). Germline CDR1 is SQVTM and CDR2 is ANQGSEA. Trimming took off 5 bases at V and 6 bases at J, with 16 bases between the two ends. CDR3 length: 14 residues. The CDR3 DNA follows: TGCAGCGTTCAAAACGGGGGAGAGGCCGGGGAGCTGTTTTTT. As protein: CSVQNGGEAGELFF.

The chain uses TRBV4-3 and TRBJ2-3; 13 bases match TRBD2. Germline V gene lookup returns CDR1 LGHNA and CDR2 YSLEER. V was clipped by 0 bases and J by 8 bases; unmatched bases: 5. CDR3 length: 16 residues. The CDR3, as DNA: TGCGCCAGCAGCCAAGAAACTAGCGGGAGGGCCGGTACGCAGTATTTT. It translates to CASSQETSGRAGTQYF.